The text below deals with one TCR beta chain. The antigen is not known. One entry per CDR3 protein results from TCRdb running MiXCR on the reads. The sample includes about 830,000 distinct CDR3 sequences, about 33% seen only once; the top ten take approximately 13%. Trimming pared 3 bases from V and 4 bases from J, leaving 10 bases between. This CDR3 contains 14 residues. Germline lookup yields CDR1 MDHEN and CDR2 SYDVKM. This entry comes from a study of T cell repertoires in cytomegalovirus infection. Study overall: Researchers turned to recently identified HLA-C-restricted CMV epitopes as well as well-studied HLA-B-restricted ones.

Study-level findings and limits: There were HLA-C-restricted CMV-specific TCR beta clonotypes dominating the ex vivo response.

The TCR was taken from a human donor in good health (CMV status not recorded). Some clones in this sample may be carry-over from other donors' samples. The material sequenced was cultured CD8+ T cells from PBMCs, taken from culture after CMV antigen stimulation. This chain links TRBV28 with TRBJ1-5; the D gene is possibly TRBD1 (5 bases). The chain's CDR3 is CASSLGLENQPQHF. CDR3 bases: TGTGCCAGCAGTTTGGGACTGGAGAATCAGCCCCAGCATTTT.